Listed here are 10 T cell receptor beta chains from one sample, sequenced in a study of blood T cell repertoires in COVID-19 (TCRdb year 2020). The method behind the library was the immunoSEQ multiplex PCR assay. TCRdb holds this immuneACCESS table with in-frame rearrangements only. Some clones are missing; in checked studies, unresolved V genes explain under half, and the rest has no known cause. The sample table holds under 130,000 clones, of which 70% to 90% were seen once. The ten largest clones capture about 2% of the sample. Source material: peripheral blood. All receptors derive from a human donor in a cohort sampled during active COVID-19.

The chain uses TRBV11-2 and TRBJ2-2, with 7 bases that match TRBD2. Germline values: CDR1 SGHAT, CDR2 FQNNGV. Germline trimming cut 5 bases from V and 7 bases from J; bases unmatched to any gene: 4. CDR3 length: 13 amino acids. CDR3 coding DNA: TGTGCCAGCAGCATAGGACTAGACGGGGAGCTGTTTTTT. Translating it yields CASSIGLDGELFF. The complete variable domain, with remaining parts taken from reference TRBV11-2 and TRBJ2-2, reads EAGVAQSPRYKIIEKRQSVAFWCNPISGHATLYWYQQILGQGPKLLIQFQNNGVVDDSQLPKDRFSAERLKGVDSTLKIQPAKLEDSAVYLCASSIGLDGELFFGEGSRLTVL.

V and J are TRBV6-5 and TRBJ1-4; D is unclear. Trimming left V 4 bases short and J 10 bases short, with 10 bases between. This CDR3 is built from 12 residues. From germline, CDR1 is MNHEY and CDR2 SVGAGI. Here the CDR3 reads CASSSPGGKLFF. The CDR3 nucleotides are TGTGCCAGCAGTTCCCCTGGAGGAAAACTGTTTTTT.

The chain combines TRBV6-1 with TRBJ1-1; D might be TRBD1 (6 bases). The germline V and J ends were trimmed by 2 bases and 1 base, with 17 bases remaining between them. Germline assignment: CDR1 MNHNS and CDR2 SASEGT. There are 17 residues in the CDR3. The CDR3 bases are TGTGCCAGCAGTGAATCCGCAGGGACATTGTGGAACACTGAAGCTTTCTTT. Residues: CASSESAGTLWNTEAFF.

The chain joins TRBV7-2 to TRBJ2-1, with 8 bases that match TRBD2. Looked up from germline, CDR1 is SGHTA and CDR2 is FQGNSA. V was clipped by 5 bases and J by 6 bases; unmatched bases: 9. The CDR3 contains 15 residues. The CDR3 reads CASSPTGGGFNEQFF. The CDR3 DNA follows: TGTGCCAGCAGCCCTACTGGCGGGGGGTTCAATGAGCAGTTCTTC. The full variable domain, rest sourced from reference TRBV7-2 and TRBJ2-1, is GAGVSQSPSNKVTEKGKDVELRCDPISGHTALYWYRQSLGQGLEFLIYFQGNSAPDKSGLPSDRFSAERTGGSVSTLTIQRTQQEDSAVYLCASSPTGGGFNEQFFGPGTRLTVL.

The V call is TRBV19, the J call TRBJ2-3; D call uncertain. Trimming cost V 3 bases and J 0 bases, with 13 bases left between them. This CDR3 region has 16 residues. Germline CDR1 is LNHDA and CDR2 is SQIVND (reference sequence). CDR3 amino acids: CASSIAAHPSTDTQYF. CDR3 nucleotides: TGTGCCAGTAGTATCGCGGCACATCCTAGCACAGATACGCAGTATTTT.

This chain links TRBV29-1 with TRBJ2-5; tentatively, D is TRBD2 (5 bases). The germline V gene encodes CDR1 SQVTM and CDR2 ANQGSEA. This CDR3 spans 13 amino acids. V dropped 8 bases and J dropped 5 bases, with 18 bases sitting between them. CDR3 sequence reads: CSCDGESRETQYF. The CDR3 DNA sequence: TGCAGCTGCGATGGGGAGTCCAGGGAGACCCAGTACTTC. Full variable domain (remainder filled in from reference TRBV29-1 and TRBJ2-5): SAVISQKPSRDICQRGTSLTIQCQVDSQVTMMFWYRQQPGQSLTLIATANQGSEATYESGFVIDKFPISRPNLTFSTLTVSNMSPEDSSIYLCSCDGESRETQYFGPGTRLLVL.

This clone appeared a few times. This rearrangement joins TRBV7-2 to TRBJ2-1, with 8 bases aligning to TRBD2. Trimming cost V 4 bases and J 7 bases; bases outside gene matches: 15. Germline CDR1 is SGHTA and CDR2 is FQGNSA. This CDR3 is built from 17 residues. The CDR3 reads CASSSKIFEAGVNEQFF. CDR3 nucleotide sequence: TGTGCCAGCAGCTCAAAAATCTTCGAAGCGGGGGTTAATGAGCAGTTCTTC.

V and J are TRBV27 and TRBJ2-1, with D uncertain. V lost 6 bases and J lost 0, with 12 bases in between. In germline, CDR1 is MNHEY, CDR2 SMNVEV (reference sequence). This CDR3 contains 15 residues. The CDR3 reads CASSLVGFSYNEQFF. The CDR3 DNA is TGTGCCAGCAGCCTAGTAGGCTTCTCCTACAATGAGCAGTTCTTC.

On this clone: The junction does not match germline at one end; this may be a read error. The chain joins TRBV28 to TRBJ2-7, with 14 bases lining up with TRBD2. In germline, CDR1 is MDHEN, CDR2 SYDVKM. CDR3 length equals 15 residues. The CDR3 loop is CASRTSGGARYEQYF. The CDR3 DNA is TGTGCCAGCAGGACTAGCGGGGGGGCCCGATACGAACAGTACTTC.

This chain's CDR3 is CASSFGQETQYF. As DNA, the CDR3 is TGTGCCAGCAGCTTCGGCCAAGAGACCCAGTACTTC. The chain is built from TRBV11-2 and TRBJ2-5; no clear D gene. Germline CDR1 reads SGHAT; CDR2 reads FQNNGV. There are 12 residues in the CDR3. Trimming shortened V by 3 bases and J by 1 base, and 3 bases separated the two germline ends.